Listed here are 11 T cell receptor beta chains from one sample, sequenced in a study of blood T cells in healthy people across ages. A sample-barcoded 5' primer and a J-beta primer mix were used in a second PCR of roughly 6 to 11 cycles. TCRdb fed the 5' RACE reads into MiXCR, producing one record per CDR3 protein. Counted here are roughly 1.6 million distinct CDR3 sequences, 34% occurring once; the ten biggest clones make up 11%. The specimen was blood. Source of these receptors: a woman in her 30s in good health.

The rearrangement links TRBV2 to TRBJ2-2; TRBD2 matches at 7 bases. V lost 4 bases and J lost 2; bases outside the gene matches: 10. There are 17 residues in the CDR3. CDR1 and CDR2 (germline): SNHLY, FYNNEI. In DNA form, the CDR3 reads TGTGCCAGCAGTGTGGTGGCTAGCGGAGCCAACACCGGGGAGCTGTTTTTT. Translating gives CASSVVASGANTGELFF.

The V and J genes are TRBV20-1 and TRBJ2-7; 8 bases map to TRBD1. Trimming took 2 bases from V and 3 from J; bases not matched to a gene: 3. CDR1 is DFQATT, CDR2 SNEGSKA, per germline (reference sequence). This CDR3 comprises 13 residues. The DNA for the CDR3 is TGCAGTGCTAGAACAGACAGGGGCTACGAGCAGTACTTC. It is translated as CSARTDRGYEQYF.

J is TRBJ1-2 and V is TRBV20-1; 8 nucleotides agree with TRBD1. This CDR3 has 15 amino acids. Germline V gene data show CDR1 as DFQATT and CDR2 as SNEGSKA (reference sequence). V dropped 0 bases and J dropped 7; count of bases not matched to a gene: 10. CDR3 nucleotide sequence: TGCAGTGCTAGAGAAGTAGGACAGGGACTCATTGGCTACACCTTC. Protein: CSAREVGQGLIGYTF.

This clonotype came up many times. The V and J genes are TRBV4-1 and TRBJ2-5; D not resolved. The germline gives CDR1 MGHRA, CDR2 YSYEKL. Trimming pared 0 bases from V and 3 bases from J, leaving 11 bases between. This CDR3 is built from 15 residues. The CDR3 sequence: CASSQDQTEEETQYF. The CDR3 bases are TGCGCCAGCAGCCAAGATCAGACTGAAGAAGAGACCCAGTACTTC.

CDR3 nucleotides: TGTGCCAGCAGTTCAGGGGGTCGTCTTCTCGAGCAGTACTTC. Its translation: CASSSGGRLLEQYF. The chain has TRBV27 and TRBJ2-7; 7 nucleotides align to TRBD1. The V gene end was trimmed by 4 bases and the J gene end by 6 bases; junction bases not matched to a gene: 9. Germline loops: CDR1 MNHEY, CDR2 SMNVEV (reference sequence). The CDR3 contains 14 residues.

Many counts were recorded for this clonotype. The chain recombines TRBV20-1 with TRBJ2-3; tentative D call: TRBD2 (5 bases). The ends were cut back, 3 bases at V and 5 bases at J, with 18 bases in the middle. The CDR3 totals 15 residues. Germline CDR1 is DFQATT and CDR2 is SNEGSKA (reference sequence). The CDR3: CSASKPSKPGDTQYF. DNA for the CDR3: TGCAGTGCTAGCAAGCCTAGCAAGCCCGGAGATACGCAGTATTTT.

The chain recombines TRBV12-3 or TRBV12-4 with TRBJ2-1, with 11 bases lining up with TRBD2. V lost 10 bases, J lost 1 base, and 15 bases stayed unmatched. This CDR3 spans 18 amino acids. The CDR3, as DNA: TGTGCCACATCGACGGGAATTACTAGCGGGAGATCCTACAATGAGCAGTTCTTC. It encodes CATSTGITSGRSYNEQFF.

The chain is built from TRBV20-1 and TRBJ1-6, with D unresolved. The CDR3 is made up of 13 amino acids. The germline CDR1 and CDR2 sequences are DFQATT and SNEGSKA (reference sequence). Trimming stripped 2 bases from V and 7 bases from J, with 9 bases between. Here the CDR3 reads CSARQLENSPLHF. CDR3 in DNA: TGCAGTGCTAGACAGCTGGAAAATTCACCCCTCCACTTT.

CDR3 in amino acids: CASSPRDRAETQYF. The CDR3 region has the DNA TGTGCCAGCTCACCCCGGGACAGGGCTGAGACCCAGTACTTC. The V call is TRBV18, the J call TRBJ2-7; 9 positions agree with TRBD1. Matching the DNA end better, TRBJ2-5 makes the J call doubtful. Germline lookup yields CDR1 KGHSH and CDR2 LQKENI. The CDR3 has 14 amino acids.

A few counts support this clonotype. The chain uses TRBV6-6 and TRBJ2-1, with TRBD1 identical over 8 bases. V dropped 4 bases and J dropped 6; count of bases not matched to a gene: 8. Per the germline V gene, CDR1 is MNHNY and CDR2 is SVGAGI (reference sequence). This CDR3 spans 15 amino acids. The DNA of the CDR3 is TGTGCCAGCAGTTCGACAGGGGTAACCGGCAATGAGCAGTTCTTC. Amino acid sequence: CASSSTGVTGNEQFF.

The CDR3, as DNA: TGTGCCAGTAGACTCGGACAGGGGACCTACGGGCAGTACTTC. This sequence encodes CASRLGQGTYGQYF. This chain links TRBV27 with TRBJ2-5, with 9 bases aligning to TRBD1. This CDR3 contains 14 residues. The V segment lost 9 bases and the J segment 11 bases; nucleotides outside the gene matches: 16. Germline lookup yields CDR1 MNHEY and CDR2 SMNVEV (reference sequence).